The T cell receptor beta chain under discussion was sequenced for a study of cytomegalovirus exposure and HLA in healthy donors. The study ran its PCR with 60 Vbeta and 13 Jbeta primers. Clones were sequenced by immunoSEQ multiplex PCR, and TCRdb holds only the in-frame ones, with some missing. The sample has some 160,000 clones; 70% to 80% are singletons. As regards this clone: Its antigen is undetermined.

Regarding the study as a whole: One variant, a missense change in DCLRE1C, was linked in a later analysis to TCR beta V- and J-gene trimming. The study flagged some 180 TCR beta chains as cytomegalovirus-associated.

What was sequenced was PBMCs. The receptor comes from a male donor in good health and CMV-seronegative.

CDR3 in amino acids: CASSQSPGDYGYTF. The DNA for the CDR3 is TGCGCCAGCAGCCAATCTCCAGGGGACTATGGCTACACCTTC. The V and J genes are TRBV4-1 and TRBJ1-2; D might be TRBD1 (6 bases). V was shortened by 2 bases and J by 3 bases, with 10 bases between the two germline ends. Germline CDR1 and CDR2: MGHRA and YSYEKL. The CDR3 is 14 residues long.